The clone carrying this T cell receptor beta chain showed up just a few times. The data are from a study of blood T cells in healthy people across ages. Peripheral blood, 9.5 to 10 milliliters per donor, was collected. Whenever a sample was processed, at least 6 million PBMCs were isolated. This CDR3 region has 14 residues. CDR1 is DFQATT and CDR2 is SNEGSKA in the germline V gene (reference sequence). The V and J ends lost 1 base and 1 base respectively, with 10 bases between them. Through a sample-barcoded 5' primer and a J-beta primer mix, a second PCR was run for about 6 to 11 cycles. Every cDNA molecule carried a tag from a template-switch adaptor bearing 12 random nucleotides. There were at least 3 million CDR3-containing paired-end reads obtained from each sample. MiXCR was run by TCRdb on the 5' RACE reads, yielding one entry per CDR3 protein. Found here are some 1,800,000 distinct CDR3 sequences, roughly two fifths of them singletons; the top ten hold under 30%.

The rearrangement joins TRBV20-1 to TRBJ2-5, with unresolved D. This TCR derives from a human donor in good health. What was sequenced was blood. CDR3 protein: CSARVSPAQETQYF. CDR3 nucleotides: TGCAGTGCTAGAGTTAGCCCAGCCCAAGAGACCCAGTACTTC.